This TCR beta chain was identified during a study of T cell repertoires in cytomegalovirus infection. Across the whole study: Public TCR beta signatures were indicative of both CMV infection and a matching HLA type.

TCRdb called the reads again in MiXCR, with one record for every CDR3 protein. The top ten clones hold 8% of a sample with around 94,000 distinct CDR3 sequences, more than 15% of them seen once. V lost 0 bases to trimming and J lost 2 bases, with 19 bases between them. CDR1 is SGDLS, CDR2 YYNGEE, per germline. CDR3 length: 18 residues. The origin of this receptor is a human donor in good health (CMV status not recorded). Some clones in this sample may be carry-over from other donors' samples. This chain links TRBV9 with TRBJ2-3, with D possibly matching TRBD2 (6 bases). Sequences were obtained from PBMCs. The CDR3 bases are TGTGCCAGCAGCGTAGGCCGGTTGCGGGCGGGGAACACAGATACGCAGTATTTT. This translates into CASSVGRLRAGNTDTQYF. Full variable domain (rest looked up from reference TRBV9 and TRBJ2-3): DSGVTQTPKHLITATGQRVTLRCSPRSGDLSVYWYQQSLDQGLQFLIQYYNGEERAKGNILERFSAQQFPDLHSELNLSSLELGDSALYFCASSVGRLRAGNTDTQYFGPGTRLTVL.